These T cell receptor beta chains were read from a single sample in a study of cytomegalovirus exposure and HLA in healthy donors. The protocol was immunoSEQ multiplex PCR, while the TCRdb copy is restricted to in-frame clones and leaves out a portion. Here the sample spans 140,000 to 150,000 clones, 91% being singletons. Sequencing was performed on PBMCs. These receptors all come from a man aged 18 to 35 in good health and CMV-seronegative. CDR3s include the opening cysteine and the closing phenylalanine or tryptophan. Each record gives: D gene, clone size, J gene, V gene, CDR3 protein, CDR3 DNA. D genes are given only for firm matches. Expanded clones are given a class, and other clones once, few, many or no size at all.

>TRBD1|once|TRBJ2-5|TRBV5-1
CASSLAQGGQETQYF
TGCGCCAGCAGCTTGGCACAGGGGGGACAAGAGACCCAGTACTTC
>-|-|TRBJ1-3|TRBV28
CASSTYRGSGNTIYF
TGTGCCAGCAGTACCTATCGGGGTTCTGGAAACACCATATATTTT
>TRBD1|-|TRBJ1-1|TRBV6-6
CASSPGQGAKTEAFF
TGTGCCAGCAGTCCTGGACAGGGGGCAAAGACTGAAGCTTTCTTT
>-|-|TRBJ1-1|TRBV5-1
CASSLAGSAPQEGGAFF
TGCGCCAGCAGCTTGGCCGGCTCAGCACCTCAAGAAGGGGGAGCTTTCTTT
>-|-|TRBJ2-5|TRBV11-2
CASSLVAGEFQETQYF
TGTGCCAGCAGCTTAGTTGCAGGGGAATTCCAAGAGACCCAGTACTTC
>-|-|TRBJ2-5|TRBV6-1
CASDQGRGETQYF
TGTGCCAGCGATCAGGGGAGAGGAGAGACCCAGTACTTC
>TRBD2|-|TRBJ2-1|TRBV18
CASSHSGRALDEQFF
TGTGCCAGCTCACATAGCGGGAGGGCCCTCGATGAGCAGTTCTTC
>-|-|TRBJ1-5|TRBV7-3
CASSSQQGQPQHF
TGTGCCAGCAGCTCGCAACAGGGTCAGCCCCAGCATTTT
>TRBD1|-|TRBJ1-4|TRBV6-6
CASSRGQGDEKLFF
TGTGCCAGCAGTAGGGGACAGGGGGATGAAAAACTGTTTTTT
>-|-|TRBJ2-7|TRBV5-1
CASRHTSSYEQYF
TGCGCCAGCAGGCATACGAGCTCCTACGAGCAGTACTTC
>-|-|TRBJ2-1|TRBV6-6
CASSPEPFYNEQFF
TGTGCCAGCAGCCCCGAGCCTTTCTACAATGAGCAGTTCTTC
>TRBD2|-|TRBJ2-7|TRBV15
CATGRGGSEQYF
TGTGCCACCGGCCGGGGGGGAAGCGAGCAGTACTTC
>-|-|TRBJ2-5|TRBV6-1
CASSEALGPETQYF
TGTGCCAGCAGTGAAGCGCTGGGCCCAGAGACCCAGTACTTC
>TRBD1|-|TRBJ1-1|TRBV10-2
CASRDRASNTEAFF
TGCGCCAGCAGGGACAGGGCGTCGAACACTGAAGCTTTCTTT
>-|-|TRBJ2-3|TRBV6-4
CASSPTVNVDTQYF
TGTGCCAGCAGTCCTACCGTAAATGTTGATACGCAGTATTTT
>-|-|TRBJ1-5|TRBV15
CATSRDKHSNQPQHF
TGTGCCACCAGCAGGGACAAACATAGCAATCAGCCCCAGCATTTT
>-|-|TRBJ1-2|TRBV15
CATSKTTGTFNYGYTF
TGTGCCACCAGCAAAACTACAGGAACCTTTAACTATGGCTACACCTTC
>-|-|TRBJ2-3|TRBV28
CASSFLSVADTQYF
TGTGCCAGCAGTTTCTTGTCCGTAGCAGATACGCAGTATTTT
>-|-|TRBJ1-1|TRBV9
CASSPHTKNTEAFF
TGTGCCAGCAGCCCCCACACAAAGAACACTGAAGCTTTCTTT
>TRBD1|once|TRBJ2-1|TRBV7-2
CASSSNRDRGNEQFF
TGTGCCAGCAGTTCTAACCGGGACAGGGGCAATGAGCAGTTCTTC
>-|-|TRBJ1-3|TRBV13
CASSLDGDRNTIYF
TGTGCCAGCAGCTTAGACGGGGATCGAAACACCATATATTTT
>TRBD1|-|TRBJ1-1|TRBV19
CASSVTGVNTEAFF
TGTGCCAGTAGCGTGACAGGGGTGAACACTGAAGCTTTCTTT
>TRBD2|-|TRBJ2-2|TRBV29-1
CSAKRGPANTGELFF
TGCAGCGCTAAGCGGGGGCCCGCGAACACCGGGGAGCTGTTTTTT
>-|once|TRBJ2-1|TRBV30
CAWSVLGAELTYYNEQFF
TGTGCCTGGAGTGTACTGGGGGCTGAGCTCACCTACTACAATGAGCAGTTCTTC
>-|once|TRBJ2-1|TRBV18
CASSRTDRFANEQFF
TGTGCCAGCTCACGAACTGACAGATTTGCCAATGAGCAGTTCTTC
>-|-|TRBJ1-2|TRBV7-2
CASSLGPQGEGYTF
TGTGCCAGCAGCTTAGGGCCGCAGGGTGAGGGCTACACCTTC
>-|-|TRBJ2-7|TRBV9
CASSAPGSYEQYF
TGTGCCAGCAGCGCCCCGGGGAGCTACGAGCAGTACTTC
>-|-|TRBJ1-2|TRBV6-5
CASGPGHGYTF
TGTGCCAGCGGCCCAGGCCATGGCTACACCTTC
>TRBD2|-|TRBJ2-1|TRBV5-5
CASQMTSFHNEQFF
TGTGCCAGCCAAATGACTAGCTTCCACAATGAGCAGTTCTTC
>TRBD1|-|TRBJ1-1|TRBV7-9
CASSPWDRGLEAFF
TGTGCCAGCAGCCCCTGGGACAGGGGACTTGAAGCTTTCTTT
>TRBD1|-|TRBJ2-7|TRBV18
CASPIRQGGNEQYF
TGTGCCAGCCCGATCCGACAGGGGGGCAACGAGCAGTACTTC
>TRBD1|once|TRBJ1-2|TRBV5-1
CASSLGGQGATYGYTF
TGCGCCAGCAGCTTGGGAGGGCAGGGGGCCACCTATGGCTACACCTTC
>-|-|TRBJ1-1|TRBV27
CASSLGGENTEAFF
TGTGCCAGCAGTTTGGGAGGAGAGAACACTGAAGCTTTCTTT
>-|-|TRBJ2-5|TRBV15
CATSRDPGETQYF
TGTGCCACCAGCAGAGATCCGGGAGAGACCCAGTACTTC
>-|-|TRBJ2-5|TRBV5-4
CASSLGVTETQYF
TGTGCCAGCAGCTTAGGGGTGACAGAGACCCAGTACTTC
>TRBD1|-|TRBJ1-1|TRBV4-1
CASSQGVQGGVSEAFF
TGCGCCAGCAGCCAAGGGGTACAGGGGGGAGTCTCTGAAGCTTTCTTT
>TRBD1|few|TRBJ2-2|TRBV5-1
CASSLTGIANTGELFF
TGCGCCAGCAGCCTGACAGGGATCGCGAACACCGGGGAGCTGTTTTTT
>TRBD2|-|TRBJ2-3|TRBV5-4
CASSLDGLAGTDTQYF
TGTGCCAGCAGCTTGGATGGTCTAGCGGGGACAGATACGCAGTATTTT
>-|-|TRBJ1-2|TRBV4-2
CASSADRVTFYGYTF
TGTGCCAGCAGCGCAGACAGAGTGACTTTCTATGGCTACACCTTC
>TRBD1|once|TRBJ1-5|TRBV6-1
CASSGGQGDNYNQPQHF
TGTGCCAGCAGTGGGGGACAGGGGGACAACTACAATCAGCCCCAGCATTTT
>-|-|TRBJ2-1|TRBV9
CASSVAGQGFYNEQFF
TGTGCCAGCAGCGTAGCTGGGCAGGGGTTCTACAATGAGCAGTTCTTC
>-|-|TRBJ1-2|TRBV29-1
CSVDVQGGGNGYTF
TGCAGCGTTGATGTTCAGGGAGGGGGAAATGGCTACACCTTC
>TRBD1|-|TRBJ2-2|TRBV6-6
CAITPGGRHTGELFF
TGTGCCATAACCCCAGGGGGCAGGCACACCGGGGAGCTGTTTTTT
>-|once|TRBJ2-3|TRBV14
CASRDRSTDTQYF
TGTGCCAGCAGAGACAGGTCCACAGATACGCAGTATTTT
>-|-|TRBJ2-5|TRBV19
CASSTPSDRSSRETQYF
TGTGCCAGTAGTACTCCCTCCGACAGGTCTAGTAGAGAGACCCAGTACTTC